Listed below are T cell receptor beta chains from one sample, sequenced in a study of radiotherapy plus CTLA-4 blockade in lung cancer. Sequenced by immunoSEQ multiplex PCR; TCRdb stores in-frame clones only, minus some. Of tens of thousands of clones listed, around 79% were seen once; the top ten hold around 8.8%. Sequencing was performed on peripheral blood, taken from a patient treated with radiotherapy plus ipilimumab. The origin of the receptors is a human donor with non-small cell lung cancer who had a complete response to radiotherapy plus ipilimumab. The CDR3 runs from the conserved cysteine through the conserved F or W. The D gene is left open where the match is weak. Clone size is stated in some rows and not others, as once, few, many or a class when expanded.

CDR3 DNA: TGCGCCAGCAGCTTCCGACCCCAGCAGGGGATGTACGAGCAGTACTTC; CDR3 protein: CASSFRPQQGMYEQYF; clone size: .; D gene: .; J gene: TRBJ2-7; V gene: TRBV5-1
CDR3 DNA: TGTGCCAGCTCCCCCTTACTTACTTACGAGCAGTACTTC; CDR3 protein: CASSPLLTYEQYF; clone size: .; D gene: .; J gene: TRBJ2-7; V gene: TRBV18
CDR3 DNA: TGTGCCAGCGGACAGGGACGGTCCTATGGCTACACCTTC; CDR3 protein: CASGQGRSYGYTF; clone size: .; D gene: TRBD1; J gene: TRBJ1-2; V gene: TRBV6-5
CDR3 DNA: TGTGCCATCAGTGGCCCGGGACAGGGTTTGAACGAGCAGTACTTC; CDR3 protein: CAISGPGQGLNEQYF; clone size: .; D gene: TRBD1; J gene: TRBJ2-7; V gene: TRBV10-3
CDR3 DNA: TGTGCCAGCAGCCGCCCCGACAGGGGGAGCTATGGCTACACCTTC; CDR3 protein: CASSRPDRGSYGYTF; clone size: .; D gene: TRBD1; J gene: TRBJ1-2; V gene: TRBV7-9
CDR3 DNA: TGCGCCAGCAGCCGGGACAGTGTTAACTATGGCTACACCTTC; CDR3 protein: CASSRDSVNYGYTF; clone size: .; D gene: TRBD1; J gene: TRBJ1-2; V gene: TRBV4-1
CDR3 DNA: TGCGCCAGCAGCTTGGACTCAGCGGCGGGGCGATGGGGTACGCAGTATTTT; CDR3 protein: CASSLDSAAGRWGTQYF; clone size: once; D gene: .; J gene: TRBJ2-3; V gene: TRBV5-1
CDR3 DNA: TGTGCCAGCAGCTTACCAAAGCGGGTCCTTTCCACAGATACGCAGTATTTT; CDR3 protein: CASSLPKRVLSTDTQYF; clone size: .; D gene: .; J gene: TRBJ2-3; V gene: TRBV5-8
CDR3 DNA: TGTGCCAGCAGCACAACTAGCGGGGGGACCTACGAGCAGTACTTC; CDR3 protein: CASSTTSGGTYEQYF; clone size: few; D gene: TRBD2; J gene: TRBJ2-7; V gene: TRBV7-8
CDR3 DNA: TGTGCCAGCAGCACAAGGGGACTAGCGGGAGTGGCAGATACGCAGTATTTT; CDR3 protein: CASSTRGLAGVADTQYF; clone size: .; D gene: TRBD2; J gene: TRBJ2-3; V gene: TRBV9
CDR3 DNA: TGTGCCAGCAGCGAACAGGGGGCGTTGGGTAGCACAGATACGCAGTATTTT; CDR3 protein: CASSEQGALGSTDTQYF; clone size: .; D gene: TRBD1; J gene: TRBJ2-3; V gene: TRBV5-6
CDR3 DNA: TGTGCCAGCAGCTTAGATACAGGACTACTCACCGGGGAGCTGTTTTTT; CDR3 protein: CASSLDTGLLTGELFF; clone size: .; D gene: .; J gene: TRBJ2-2; V gene: TRBV11-2
CDR3 DNA: TGTGCCAGCAGCCCTGACAGGGGGGAGCAGTACTTC; CDR3 protein: CASSPDRGEQYF; clone size: .; D gene: TRBD1; J gene: TRBJ2-7; V gene: TRBV11-2
CDR3 DNA: TGTGCCAGCAGCCCGACTAGCGGCCAAGAGACCCAGTACTTC; CDR3 protein: CASSPTSGQETQYF; clone size: .; D gene: TRBD2; J gene: TRBJ2-5; V gene: TRBV9
CDR3 DNA: TGTGCCAGCAGCTTTGGGTCGAGGTACAGGGGGCCCCTCACCTACGAGCAGTACTTC; CDR3 protein: CASSFGSRYRGPLTYEQYF; clone size: .; D gene: TRBD1; J gene: TRBJ2-7; V gene: TRBV5-6
CDR3 DNA: TGCGCCAGCACCCCAGGGGACAAATCCTACGAGCAGTACTTC; CDR3 protein: CASTPGDKSYEQYF; clone size: .; D gene: .; J gene: TRBJ2-7; V gene: TRBV5-1
CDR3 DNA: TGTGCCAGCAGCCCTAGACAGGGGAACACTGAAGCTTTCTTT; CDR3 protein: CASSPRQGNTEAFF; clone size: .; D gene: TRBD1; J gene: TRBJ1-1; V gene: TRBV7-2
CDR3 DNA: TGCGCCAGCAGCTTGGGGGGACTAGCGGACTACAATGAGCAGTTCTTC; CDR3 protein: CASSLGGLADYNEQFF; clone size: few; D gene: TRBD2; J gene: TRBJ2-1; V gene: TRBV5-1
CDR3 DNA: TGCGCCAGCAGCCAAGGACAGGGGGCTGACGAGCAGTACTTC; CDR3 protein: CASSQGQGADEQYF; clone size: .; D gene: TRBD1; J gene: TRBJ2-7; V gene: TRBV4-1
CDR3 DNA: TGTGCCAGTGCCTGGGACAGCCTCTCCTACGAGCAGTACTTC; CDR3 protein: CASAWDSLSYEQYF; clone size: few; D gene: TRBD1; J gene: TRBJ2-7; V gene: TRBV27
CDR3 DNA: TGTGCCAGCAGCTTAGGGACAGGGAATATTCCCGGGGAGCTGTTTTTT; CDR3 protein: CASSLGTGNIPGELFF; clone size: .; D gene: TRBD1; J gene: TRBJ2-2; V gene: TRBV11-3
CDR3 DNA: TGTGCCAGCAGTTACCGTGGGGGCCACAGGGGTGAGCAGTTCTTC; CDR3 protein: CASSYRGGHRGEQFF; clone size: once; D gene: TRBD1; J gene: TRBJ2-1; V gene: TRBV6-5
CDR3 DNA: TGCGCCAGCAGTCAACCCGGGACTGGGACCTACAATGAGCAGTTCTTC; CDR3 protein: CASSQPGTGTYNEQFF; clone size: .; D gene: .; J gene: TRBJ2-1; V gene: TRBV5-1
CDR3 DNA: TGTGCCAGTAGTATTACGGCGGGACAGGGGTATGGCTACACCTTC; CDR3 protein: CASSITAGQGYGYTF; clone size: .; D gene: TRBD1; J gene: TRBJ1-2; V gene: TRBV19
CDR3 DNA: TGTGCCAGCAGTTTCCGGCAGTCCGATCTAGCTAACTATGGCTACACCTTC; CDR3 protein: CASSFRQSDLANYGYTF; clone size: .; D gene: .; J gene: TRBJ1-2; V gene: TRBV27
CDR3 DNA: TGCGCCAGCAGCCCCGACAGGGCAGGCTATGGCTACACCTTC; CDR3 protein: CASSPDRAGYGYTF; clone size: .; D gene: TRBD1; J gene: TRBJ1-2; V gene: TRBV5-1
CDR3 DNA: TGCGCCAGCAGCCAAGAGGGGACAGCTAGTTCAGAAGCTTTCTTT; CDR3 protein: CASSQEGTASSEAFF; clone size: .; D gene: TRBD1; J gene: TRBJ1-1; V gene: TRBV4-3
CDR3 DNA: TGTGCCAGCTCACTAGGACAGACCTTTAACTATGGCTACACCTTC; CDR3 protein: CASSLGQTFNYGYTF; clone size: .; D gene: .; J gene: TRBJ1-2; V gene: TRBV18
CDR3 DNA: TGTGCCTGGAGTCGGGGGGGGGCCCGCAATCAGCCCCAGCATTTT; CDR3 protein: CAWSRGGARNQPQHF; clone size: .; D gene: .; J gene: TRBJ1-5; V gene: TRBV30
CDR3 DNA: TGTGCCAGCATGGGCTTATTGAGCAATCAGCCCCAGCATTTT; CDR3 protein: CASMGLLSNQPQHF; clone size: .; D gene: .; J gene: TRBJ1-5; V gene: TRBV2
CDR3 DNA: TGTGCCAGCAGCTCCGGACAGGGGCGTCCAGAGACCCAGTACTTC; CDR3 protein: CASSSGQGRPETQYF; clone size: .; D gene: TRBD1; J gene: TRBJ2-5; V gene: TRBV7-2
CDR3 DNA: TGCGCCAGCAGCCAGACCATACAGGGGGGCACTGAAGCTTTCTTT; CDR3 protein: CASSQTIQGGTEAFF; clone size: .; D gene: TRBD1; J gene: TRBJ1-1; V gene: TRBV4-1
CDR3 DNA: TGTGCCAGCAGCGTAGGACTAGGCCTCCAAGAGACCCAGTACTTC; CDR3 protein: CASSVGLGLQETQYF; clone size: few; D gene: .; J gene: TRBJ2-5; V gene: TRBV9
CDR3 DNA: TGTGCCAGCAGTTACCAGACAGGGGGCGACTATGGCTACACCTTC; CDR3 protein: CASSYQTGGDYGYTF; clone size: .; D gene: TRBD1; J gene: TRBJ1-2; V gene: TRBV6-5
CDR3 DNA: TGTGCCAGTAGTAAACCGGGGTTTGAAGCTTTCTTT; CDR3 protein: CASSKPGFEAFF; clone size: .; D gene: .; J gene: TRBJ1-1; V gene: TRBV19
CDR3 DNA: TGTGCCAGCAGTGACTTGCTACTTTACAATGAGCAGTTCTTC; CDR3 protein: CASSDLLLYNEQFF; clone size: .; D gene: .; J gene: TRBJ2-1; V gene: TRBV2
CDR3 DNA: TGTGCCAGCAGTTACTCATCGGGTCAGCCCCAGCATTTT; CDR3 protein: CASSYSSGQPQHF; clone size: .; D gene: .; J gene: TRBJ1-5; V gene: TRBV6-5
CDR3 DNA: TGCGCCAGCAGCCGGGGGGGCCTGAGAGGGTCCTACGAGCAGTACTTC; CDR3 protein: CASSRGGLRGSYEQYF; clone size: .; D gene: TRBD2; J gene: TRBJ2-7; V gene: TRBV5-1
CDR3 DNA: TGTGCCAGCAGCGTAGGTAGGGGATATCAGCCCCAGCATTTT; CDR3 protein: CASSVGRGYQPQHF; clone size: .; D gene: .; J gene: TRBJ1-5; V gene: TRBV9
CDR3 DNA: TGTGCCAGCACCCGCACAGGGGCAGGAGGCTACACCTTC; CDR3 protein: CASTRTGAGGYTF; clone size: .; D gene: TRBD1; J gene: TRBJ1-2; V gene: TRBV5-6
CDR3 DNA: TGTGCCAGCAGCTTGGTCCGGGGAGAGACCGGGGAGCTGTTTTTT; CDR3 protein: CASSLVRGETGELFF; clone size: .; D gene: .; J gene: TRBJ2-2; V gene: TRBV5-8
CDR3 DNA: TGCGCCAGCAGAGTAGCGGGAGGGCCGGAAAATGAGCAGTTCTTC; CDR3 protein: CASRVAGGPENEQFF; clone size: .; D gene: TRBD2; J gene: TRBJ2-1; V gene: TRBV5-1
CDR3 DNA: TGTGCCAGTAGTCTCACAGGGGTAACGGATGAAGCTTTCTTT; CDR3 protein: CASSLTGVTDEAFF; clone size: .; D gene: TRBD1; J gene: TRBJ1-1; V gene: TRBV19